This TCR beta chain was identified during a study of Ad26.COV2.S vaccination and SARS-CoV-2 variants (dated by TCRdb to the early 2020s). About the full investigation: Vaccine-arm donors came from COV1001, a multicentre, randomized, double-blind, placebo-controlled phase I-IIa trial of Ad26.COV2.S in healthy adults. Ad26.COV2.S was given intramuscularly at 5x10^10 or 1x10^11 viral particles, as a single shot or as two shots 56 days apart. Sequencing of the TCRbeta repertoire served to evaluate the specificity and breadth of SARS-CoV-2-reactive T cell receptors following Ad26.COV2.S vaccination. A total of 32 samples were included in the TCR-sequenced set, comprising 19 Ad26.COV2.S vaccine recipients, 5 placebo recipients and 8 SARS-CoV-2 convalescent individuals. Trial participants were randomized into five groups of five, in which low-dose or high-dose Ad26.COV2.S was given once or twice, or placebo was given on both occasions. Throughout the experiments and outcome assessment, investigators stayed blinded to trial group allocation.

Note on this clone: Its antigen remains unidentified. Base-call qualities are not available, and no considerably larger clone is one nucleotide away.

The CDR3 runs 16 residues from the cysteine to the phenylalanine. Here the CDR3 DNA is all that survives: 48 bases in frame from base 1. The junction carries 18 bases between V and J, which are trimmed by 5 bases and 2 bases respectively. According to the germline V gene, CDR1 reads SGHAT and CDR2 reads FQNNGV. Interpreted using the paper, the treatment or condition label stands for: about 20 received Ad26.COV2.S at low or high dose, single or two shots; five or six received placebo; per-sample allocation not given. For vaccine and placebo recipients, repertoires were sequenced using samples collected on day 63 after the first injection. In Cohort 1b, some 25 adults aged 18-55 years were enrolled at a single site in Boston, USA, between 29 July and 7 August 2020. Ad26.COV2.S was a replication-incompetent adenovirus type 26 vector expressing a prefusion-stabilized SARS-CoV-2 spike protein from the original Wuhan strain.

Points the paper makes about the study in general: Comparing responses between vaccine doses or regimens was not something the study was powered to do. According to the authors, total T cell responses may have been underestimated by the TCR breadth and depth analyses. Spike-specific TCR breadth was higher in Ad26.COV2.S recipients than in placebo recipients (P = 0.0014). Substantial breadth of spike-specific CD8+ and CD4+ T cell responses was reported after vaccination. Vaccine and placebo recipients had comparable non-spike TCR breadth, which fits with the vaccine containing only spike.

TCRbeta CDR3 regions were sequenced with the immunoSEQ Assay. After extraction, genomic DNA underwent amplification by bias-controlled multiplex PCR, followed by high-throughput sequencing. The paper's data handling went like this. To quantify the absolute abundance of every unique TCRbeta CDR3 region, sequences were collapsed and filtered. T cell fraction was estimated by normalization of TCRbeta template counts to usable DNA, with usable DNA being measured through amplification of reference genes present in all nucleated cells. Repertoire TCRs were annotated as SARS-CoV-2-specific when V gene, CDR3 amino acid sequence and J gene were exactly matched to a known reactive TCR set. The reference SARS-CoV-2 TCR set was obtained from MIRA and was filtered for enrichment in COVID-19-positive ImmuneCODE repertoires, whereby public or cross-reactive TCRs were removed. Drawing on the MIRA antigens, annotated TCRs were analysed further at the level of specific ORF or position within ORF. Breadth was defined as the number of annotated unique rearrangements divided by the total number of unique productive rearrangements, and depth was defined as the summed frequency of the annotated unique rearrangements. Group comparisons of TCR breadth used two-sided Wilcoxon rank-sum tests. Sourced from immuneACCESS, this table was stored by TCRdb with only in-frame sequences that have V and J called. A share of the clones is absent; for the studies checked, an unresolved V gene accounts for under half, and the remainder has no known explanation. That table supplies the V and J calls and clone size; D and trimming were determined from the DNA. The sample contains some 250,000 clones, 88% of them found a single time. About 10% of the sample lies in the top ten.

Source: peripheral blood, taken in a trial of Ad26.COV2.S vaccine versus placebo. The receptor was derived from a person aged 18-60 years who received the Ad26.COV2.S COVID-19 vaccine or a placebo. The V and J segments used are TRBV11-2 and TRBJ1-1; the D gene is perhaps TRBD1, from 5 matching bases. The nucleotide sequence reads as follows: TGTGCCAGCAGCCTCCGCTGGGGGAATCCCAACACTGAAGCTTTCTTT. Translated, this gives CASSLRWGNPNTEAFF.